This TCR beta chain was identified during a study of vaccination and CD4 T cells after COVID-19. Treatment defined: approximately 9-day PBMC culture with coronavirus spike peptide pools or control peptides (ViraFEST assay). As regards this clonotype: Its antigen is undetermined.

Researchers used the Oncomine TCR Beta short-read assay to sequence DNA from cultured CD4+ T cells. TCRdb processed the PCR reads anew with MiXCR; each CDR3 protein has one entry. The data hold over 15,000 distinct CDR3 sequences, with more than 30% observed a single time. The CDR3 is 15 residues long. V shed 1 base, J shed 4 bases, and the junction held 3 bases outside the gene matches. Germline CDR1 reads MGHRA; CDR2 reads YSYEKL. The clonotype originates from a human donor who received a COVID-19 vaccine. Sequences were derived from CD4+ T cells from blood, cultured in vitro, sampled before SARS-CoV-2 vaccination. This chain joins TRBV4-1 and TRBJ1-5; TRBD1 matches at 8 bases. Here the CDR3 reads CASSQVDRGNQPQHF. DNA of the CDR3: TGCGCCAGCAGCCAAGTCGACAGGGGAAATCAGCCCCAGCATTTT.